The 18 T cell receptor beta chains reported below all come from one sample, sequenced in a study of T-cell memory formation after mild COVID-19. Using its own MiXCR run on the 5' RACE reads, TCRdb lists one record per CDR3 protein. The sample records around 300,000 distinct CDR3 sequences, over 15% being singletons. The sample comprised PBMCs or a T cell subset sorted from them (not recorded which). These TCRs come from a man aged 18 to 30 who had mild COVID-19 (a few samples of this study predate the infection). Cell type and time point are not known.

This clonotype was seen a few times. A junction end diverges from the germline sequence, so it may reflect a read error. The chain joins TRBV4-3 to TRBJ2-3, with unresolved D. The CDR3 spans 12 residues. Germline V lookup: CDR1 LGHNA, CDR2 YSLEER. CDR3 DNA sequence: TGCGCCAGCAGCCAAGGGCTCGAACGTTTACGTTTT. Translating it yields CASSQGLERLRF.

This chain connects TRBV6-5 to TRBJ1-1; D not certain. The CDR3 has 11 residues. Germline V gene sequence: CDR1 MNHEY, CDR2 SVGAGI. V lost 7 bases, J lost 1 base, and 4 bases lay in between. The CDR3 protein is CASTANTEAFF. The DNA of the CDR3 is TGTGCCAGCACAGCGAACACTGAAGCTTTCTTT.

This clonotype was counted a few times. This sequence joins TRBV9 and TRBJ2-2; 10 nucleotides align to TRBD1. Germline V lookup: CDR1 SGDLS, CDR2 YYNGEE. V was clipped by 4 bases and J by 3 bases; unmatched bases: 6. The CDR3 sequence is 16 residues long. CDR3 in amino acids: CASSPGQGGDTGELFF. Here the CDR3 DNA reads TGTGCCAGCAGCCCCGGACAGGGGGGGGACACCGGGGAGCTGTTTTTT.

The chain couples TRBV9 to TRBJ2-3; D not resolved. Trimming pared 2 bases from V and 0 bases from J, leaving 13 bases between. This CDR3 has 16 amino acids. The germline gives CDR1 SGDLS, CDR2 YYNGEE. CDR3 protein: CASSVYPDLSTDTQYF. For the CDR3, the DNA is TGTGCCAGCAGCGTTTACCCGGACCTTAGCACAGATACGCAGTATTTT.

The chain couples TRBV15 to TRBJ2-3; TRBD2 agrees at 8 bases. V shed 0 bases, J shed 7 bases, and the junction held 9 bases outside the gene matches. The CDR3 covers 16 residues. Germline lookup yields CDR1 LNHNV and CDR2 YYDKDF (reference sequence). The chain's CDR3 is CATSRDPAGDPYTQYF. The DNA for the CDR3 is TGTGCCACCAGCAGAGATCCAGCGGGGGACCCCTATACGCAGTATTTT.

Many counts were recorded for this clonotype. This sequence joins TRBV12-3 or TRBV12-4 and TRBJ1-5, with D maybe TRBD1 (5 bases). Trimming took 3 bases from V and 2 from J, leaving 26 bases between them. The CDR3 sequence is 20 residues long. In DNA, the CDR3 is TGTGCCAGCAGTTTTGGTCGGTGGCAGGGAGGCGAGTTTGGCAATCAGCCCCAGCATTTT. Its translation is CASSFGRWQGGEFGNQPQHF.

This clonotype was detected a few times. The chain employs TRBV28 and TRBJ2-7, with TRBD2 identical over 7 bases. Per germline, CDR1 MDHEN and CDR2 SYDVKM. The CDR3 runs to 15 residues. Trimming cost V 5 bases and J 0 bases; bases outside gene matches: 7. The CDR3 loop reads CASSKTGGGSYEQYV. The DNA of the CDR3 is TGTGCCAGCAGTAAAACTGGCGGGGGCTCCTACGAGCAGTACGTC.

This rearrangement joins TRBV29-1 to TRBJ2-7; D is uncertain. V gave up 0 bases and J gave up 13 bases, with 10 bases separating them. Germline-derived CDR1 and CDR2 are SQVTM and ANQGSEA. This CDR3 has 10 amino acids. CDR3 nucleotides: TGCAGCGTTGAAGAGACTGTCAGATACTTC. Translation gives CSVEETVRYF.

This clonotype appeared a few times. The V and J genes are TRBV7-9 and TRBJ2-3; D might be TRBD2 (5 bases). With 1 base removed from V and 1 base from J, the gap between germline ends came to 9 bases. The germline gives CDR1 SEHNR, CDR2 FQNEAQ (reference sequence). CDR3 size: 15 residues. CDR3 sequence: CASSLVMGGTDTQYF. In DNA form, the CDR3 reads TGTGCCAGCAGCTTAGTCATGGGAGGCACAGATACGCAGTATTTT.

This clonotype was observed a handful of times. The gene calls are TRBV6-1 and TRBJ2-7; D call uncertain. Trimming shortened V by 6 bases and J by 1 base, and 10 bases separated the two germline ends. Germline CDR1 MNHNS, CDR2 SASEGT. This CDR3 spans 13 amino acids. CDR3 protein: CASSRFSSYEQYV. In DNA, the CDR3 is TGTGCCAGCAGCCGATTTTCGTCCTACGAGCAGTACGTC.

The CDR3 bases are TGTGCCAGCAGCTCCCCGGGACAGGGTTCGACCCAGTACTTC. Protein product: CASSSPGQGSTQYF. The chain employs TRBV7-9 and TRBJ2-5, with 9 bases that match TRBD1. This CDR3 is built from 14 residues. V was clipped by 4 bases and J by 7 bases; unmatched bases: 7. CDR1 is SEHNR, CDR2 FQNEAQ, per germline (reference sequence). Full variable domain (remainder filled in from reference TRBV7-9 and TRBJ2-5): DTGVSQNPRHKITKRGQNVTFRCDPISEHNRLYWYRQTLGQGPEFLTYFQNEAQLEKSRLLSDRFSAERPKGSFSTLEIQRTEQGDSAMYLCASSSPGQGSTQYFGPGTRLLVL.

The chain has TRBV20-1 and TRBJ1-2; 8 positions match TRBD1. This CDR3 is built from 16 residues. V was pared by 6 bases and J by 0 bases, with 12 bases of the junction left unmatched. Germline lookup yields CDR1 DFQATT and CDR2 SNEGSKA (reference sequence). CDR3 sequence: CSARPGTGPANYGYTF. The CDR3 region has the DNA TGCAGTGCCCGTCCCGGGACAGGCCCAGCTAACTATGGCTACACCTTC.

The table lists this clonotype with a few counts. The chain couples TRBV5-1 to TRBJ2-2, with 9 bases matching TRBD2. Germline loops: CDR1 SGHRS, CDR2 YFSETQ. V was pared by 4 bases and J by 2 bases, with 9 bases of the junction left unmatched. This CDR3 contains 17 residues. The DNA of the CDR3 is TGCGCCAGCAGCATGTCTAGCGGGGCGATAAACACCGGGGAGCTGTTTTTT. Residues: CASSMSSGAINTGELFF.

This clonotype was seen only a few times. V is TRBV4-1 and J is TRBJ2-7; unclear D gene. V lost 0 bases, J lost 0 bases, and 12 bases lay in between. The CDR3 covers 16 residues. Germline V gene sequence: CDR1 MGHRA, CDR2 YSYEKL. The CDR3 protein is CASSQDLAASSYEQYF. The CDR3 DNA reads TGCGCCAGCAGCCAAGATCTGGCAGCGAGCTCCTACGAGCAGTACTTC.

The chain employs TRBV24-1 and TRBJ2-1; 8 nucleotides align to TRBD2. This CDR3 is 19 amino acids long. The J segment lost 2 bases and the V segment lost 2 bases, leaving 13 bases of the junction unmatched. Germline values: CDR1 KGHDR, CDR2 SFDVKD. In DNA form, the CDR3 reads TGTGCCACCAGTGATTCCGCCCCCAGCGGGGGTCAAGCCTACAATGAGCAGTTCTTC. It codes for CATSDSAPSGGQAYNEQFF.

In its sample, this clonotype was seen many times. V is TRBV10-3 and J is TRBJ1-6; D gene unclear. The V end was cut by 10 bases, the J end by 9 bases, with 19 bases between. CDR3 length: 14 residues. CDR1 and CDR2 from the germline V gene are ENHRY and SYGVKD. CDR3 DNA sequence: TGTGCCACGTCTGAGGTCAGAGCCGGTTCACCCCTCCACTTT. Its protein product is CATSEVRAGSPLHF.

The chain combines TRBV3-1 with TRBJ2-4; TRBD2 matches 8 bases. The germline CDR1 and CDR2 sequences are LGHDT and YNNKEL (reference sequence). The CDR3 consists of 15 residues. Losses at the gene ends were 6 bases for V and 0 bases for J; bases not matched to a gene: 4. DNA for the CDR3: TGTGCCAGCAGTTCACGGGAGGGAGCCAAAAACATTCAGTACTTC. This encodes CASSSREGAKNIQYF.

As DNA, the CDR3 is TGCGCCAGCAGCCAAGGCCCGGGACAGGAGTATGGCTACACCTTC. Translated, it gives CASSQGPGQEYGYTF. The rearrangement links TRBV4-3 to TRBJ1-2; 8 bases fit TRBD1. The CDR3 covers 15 residues. Looked up from germline, CDR1 is LGHNA and CDR2 is YSLEER. Trimming removed 1 base from V and 5 bases from J; junction bases left unmatched: 6.